The T cell receptor beta chain described here comes from a study of cytomegalovirus exposure and HLA in healthy donors. Study observations and caveats: Immune exposure information comprised only CMV serostatus. Later analysis suggested links between common viral pathogens and several top significant clusters. Researchers counted roughly 150 TCR beta chains as cytomegalovirus-associated.

Researchers ran the PCR with 60 Vbeta and 13 Jbeta primers. Using immunoSEQ multiplex PCR, the repertoire was profiled, and TCRdb retains in-frame clones only, with some absent. The sample records about 200,000 clones, 76% being singletons. Germline-derived CDR1 and CDR2 are MGHRA and YSYEKL. Trimming pared 4 bases from V and 5 bases from J, leaving 17 bases between. The CDR3 runs to 15 residues. This clone appeared once. Its antigen is not known. The sample taken for sequencing was PBMCs. The sequence was collected from a man between 18 and 35 years old in good health and CMV-seronegative. The rearrangement uses TRBV4-1 and TRBJ1-2, with a weak D call TRBD1 (5 bases). The CDR3 nucleotides are TGCGCCAGCAGCCCGGATAGCAGGGCTACGTATGGCTACACCTTC. Translating gives CASSPDSRATYGYTF.